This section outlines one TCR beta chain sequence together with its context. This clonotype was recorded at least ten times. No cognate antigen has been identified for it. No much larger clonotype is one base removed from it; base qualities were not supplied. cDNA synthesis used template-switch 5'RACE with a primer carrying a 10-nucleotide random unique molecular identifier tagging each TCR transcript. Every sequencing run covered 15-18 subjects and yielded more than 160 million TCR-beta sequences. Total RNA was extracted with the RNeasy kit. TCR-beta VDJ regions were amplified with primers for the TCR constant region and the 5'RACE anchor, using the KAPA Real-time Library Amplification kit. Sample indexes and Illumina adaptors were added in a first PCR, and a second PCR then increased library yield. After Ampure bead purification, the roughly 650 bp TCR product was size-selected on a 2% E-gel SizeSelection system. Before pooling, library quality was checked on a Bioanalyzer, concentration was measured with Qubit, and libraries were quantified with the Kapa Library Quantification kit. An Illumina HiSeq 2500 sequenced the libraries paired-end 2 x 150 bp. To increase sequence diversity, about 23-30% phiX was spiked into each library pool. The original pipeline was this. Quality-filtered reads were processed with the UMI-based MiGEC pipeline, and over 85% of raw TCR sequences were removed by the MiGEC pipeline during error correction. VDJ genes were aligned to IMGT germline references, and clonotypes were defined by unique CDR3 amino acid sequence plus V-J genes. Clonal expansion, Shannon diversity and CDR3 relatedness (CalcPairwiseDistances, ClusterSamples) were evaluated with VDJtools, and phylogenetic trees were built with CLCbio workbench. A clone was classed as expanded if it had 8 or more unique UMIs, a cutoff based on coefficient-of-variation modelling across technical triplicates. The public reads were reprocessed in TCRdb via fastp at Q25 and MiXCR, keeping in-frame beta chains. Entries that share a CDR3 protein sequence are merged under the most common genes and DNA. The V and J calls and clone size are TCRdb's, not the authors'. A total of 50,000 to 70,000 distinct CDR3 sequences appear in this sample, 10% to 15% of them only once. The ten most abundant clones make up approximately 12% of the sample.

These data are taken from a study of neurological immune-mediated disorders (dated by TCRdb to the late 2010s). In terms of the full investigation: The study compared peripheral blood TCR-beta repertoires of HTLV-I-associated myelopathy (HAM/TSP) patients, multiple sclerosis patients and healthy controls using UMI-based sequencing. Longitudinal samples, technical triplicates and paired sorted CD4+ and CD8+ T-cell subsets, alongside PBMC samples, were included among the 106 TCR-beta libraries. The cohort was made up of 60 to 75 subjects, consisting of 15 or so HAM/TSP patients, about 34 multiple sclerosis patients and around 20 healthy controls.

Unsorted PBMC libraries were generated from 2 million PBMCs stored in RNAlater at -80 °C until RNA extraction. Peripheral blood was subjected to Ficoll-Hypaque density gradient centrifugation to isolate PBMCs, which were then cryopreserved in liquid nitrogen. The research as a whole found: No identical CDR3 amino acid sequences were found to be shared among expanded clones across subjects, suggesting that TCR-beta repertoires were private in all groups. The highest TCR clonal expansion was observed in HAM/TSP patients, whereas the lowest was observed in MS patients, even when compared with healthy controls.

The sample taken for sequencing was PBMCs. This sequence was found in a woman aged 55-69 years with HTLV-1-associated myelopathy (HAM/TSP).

The CDR3 protein is CASNGGSNTGELFF. The DNA reads TGTGCCAGCAACGGGGGGTCGAACACCGGGGAGCTGTTTTTT. In this chain, TRBV6-2 or TRBV6-3 is recombined with TRBJ2-2, with 7 junctional bases fitting TRBD2. Clipping removes 7 bases from V and 0 bases from J, with 2 as the unmatched junction base count. The CDR3 covers 14 residues, taking in both the cysteine and the phenylalanine. The sequence is cut down to CDR3 DNA, 42 bases in frame from base 1. The germline V gene supplies CDR1 MNHEY and CDR2 SVGEGT.